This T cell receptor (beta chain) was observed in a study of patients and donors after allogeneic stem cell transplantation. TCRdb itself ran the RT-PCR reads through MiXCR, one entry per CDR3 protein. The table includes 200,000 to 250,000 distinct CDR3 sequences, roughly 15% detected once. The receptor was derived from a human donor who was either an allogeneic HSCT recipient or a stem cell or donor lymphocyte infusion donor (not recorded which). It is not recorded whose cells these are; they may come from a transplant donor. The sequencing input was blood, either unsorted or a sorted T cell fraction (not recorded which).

The CDR3 sequence is CASSYAETGYTF. The CDR3 DNA reads as TGTGCCAGCAGTTACGCGGAGACTGGCTACACCTTC. The chain couples TRBV6-5 to TRBJ1-2; no reliable D call. The germline V gene encodes CDR1 MNHEY and CDR2 SVGAGI. The CDR3 covers 12 residues. The V gene lost 2 bases and the J gene lost 7 bases, with 8 bases spanning the gap.